This passage covers 25 T cell receptor beta chains from one sample sequenced in a study of preoperative IRX-2 immunotherapy in early breast cancer. Treatment given: preoperative locoregional IRX-2 cytokine immunotherapy. Data came from immunoSEQ multiplex PCR; TCRdb stores just in-frame clones and leaves some out. The data show 35,000 to 55,000 clones, approximately 94% seen once. This specimen was tumor tissue, taken after IRX-2 immunotherapy. The receptors derive from a human donor with breast cancer.

This clone came up once. The chain joins TRBV5-1 to TRBJ1-3; D call uncertain. The V and J ends lost 4 bases and 0 bases respectively, with 8 bases between them. Looked up from germline, CDR1 is SGHRS and CDR2 is YFSETQ. This CDR3 spans 14 amino acids. This CDR3 reads CASSRESSGNTIYF. CDR3 DNA sequence: TGCGCCAGCAGCAGGGAGAGCTCTGGAAACACCATATATTTT. The full variable domain, rest sourced from reference TRBV5-1 and TRBJ1-3, is KAGVTQTPRYLIKTRGQQVTLSCSPISGHRSVSWYQQTPGQGLQFLFEYFSETQRNKGNFPGRFSGRQFSNSRSEMNVSTLELGDSALYLCASSRESSGNTIYFGEGSWLTVV.

The chain joins TRBV14 to TRBJ1-2; D gene unclear. V dropped 1 base and J dropped 5 bases, with 11 bases sitting between them. CDR1 SGHDN and CDR2 FVKESK come from the germline V gene. The CDR3 totals 14 residues. CDR3 loop: CASSQGGVGYGYTF. The CDR3 DNA reads TGTGCCAGCAGCCAAGGAGGCGTTGGGTATGGCTACACCTTC.

The chain joins TRBV6-1 to TRBJ2-1; no clear D gene. The ends were cut back, 9 bases at V and 7 bases at J, with 10 bases in the middle. Germline V gives CDR1 MNHNS, CDR2 SASEGT. The CDR3 has 11 amino acids. CDR3 in amino acids: CASWWGNEQFF. CDR3 in DNA: TGTGCCAGTTGGTGGGGAAATGAGCAGTTCTTC.

The chain uses TRBV5-1 and TRBJ1-1; D might be TRBD1 (5 bases). Trimming pared 0 bases from V and 11 bases from J, leaving 11 bases between. Germline CDR1 and CDR2: SGHRS and YFSETQ. The CDR3 is 12 residues long. CDR3: CASSLEGARAFF. The CDR3 nucleotides are TGCGCCAGCAGCTTGGAAGGGGCGAGGGCTTTCTTT.

J is TRBJ2-5 and V is TRBV29-1; 8 nucleotides align to TRBD1. This CDR3 has 12 amino acids. Trimming took 7 bases from V and 5 from J; bases not matched to a gene: 6. The V gene's germline CDR1 is SQVTM and CDR2 ANQGSEA. This CDR3 is CSASGGEETQYF. The CDR3 bases are TGCAGCGCCTCAGGGGGCGAGGAGACCCAGTACTTC.

V and J are TRBV2 and TRBJ2-6; 9 bases agree with TRBD1. V shed 2 bases, J shed 0 bases, and the junction held 2 bases outside the gene matches. The CDR3 sequence is 17 residues long. Germline assignment: CDR1 SNHLY and CDR2 FYNNEI. Here the CDR3 DNA reads TGTGCCAGCAGTGAACTGGGACAGGGCTCTGGGGCCAACGTCCTGACTTTC. The encoded protein is CASSELGQGSGANVLTF.

The rearrangement links TRBV5-4 to TRBJ2-1; D is undetermined. This CDR3 has 14 amino acids. Trimming left V 1 base short and J 7 bases short, with 12 bases between. Per the germline V gene, CDR1 is SGHNT and CDR2 is YYREEE (reference sequence). CDR3 nucleotide sequence: TGTGCCAGCAGCTTGCAGATTGGGGATAATGAGCAGTTCTTC. Encoded protein: CASSLQIGDNEQFF.

The chain uses TRBV28 and TRBJ2-5; the match to TRBD2 covers 11 bases. Matching the DNA end better, TRBJ2-7 makes the J call doubtful. CDR1 and CDR2 from the germline V gene are MDHEN and SYDVKM. This CDR3 spans 15 amino acids. The CDR3: CASRLGTSGTYEQYF. The CDR3 nucleotides read TGTGCCAGCAGACTCGGGACTAGCGGAACCTACGAGCAGTACTTC.

V and J are TRBV28 and TRBJ2-5; D remains ambiguous. Germline assignment: CDR1 MDHEN and CDR2 SYDVKM. V was clipped by 8 bases and J by 1 base, with 14 bases between them. This CDR3 has 14 residues. Here the CDR3 reads CASLKGPGQETQYF. In DNA, the CDR3 is TGTGCCAGCCTTAAAGGTCCAGGCCAAGAGACCCAGTACTTC.

The rearrangement joins TRBV27 to TRBJ2-4, with 7 bases identical to TRBD1. There are 11 residues in the CDR3. J gave up 5 bases and V 8 bases, and 0 bases lay outside the gene matches. CDR1 is MNHEY, CDR2 SMNVEV, per germline (reference sequence). CDR3 amino acids: CASGQENIQYF. CDR3 bases: TGTGCCAGCGGACAGGAAAACATTCAGTACTTC.

The chain recombines TRBV4-1 with TRBJ2-1, with D perhaps given as TRBD1 or TRBD2 (5 bases each). Germline assignment: CDR1 MGHRA and CDR2 YSYEKL. The germline V and J ends were trimmed by 0 bases and 6 bases, with 21 bases remaining between them. This CDR3 has 18 residues. The CDR3 reads CASSQDISGTERGNEQFF. CDR3 DNA: TGCGCCAGCAGCCAAGATATTTCCGGGACGGAGAGAGGCAATGAGCAGTTCTTC.

This sequence joins TRBV27 and TRBJ2-5, with 8 bases matching TRBD1. Germline V CDR1 and CDR2: MNHEY, SMNVEV (reference sequence). With V trimmed by 8 bases and J by 5 bases, 7 bases remained unmatched. The CDR3 is 13 amino acids. This CDR3 is CASGHRGAETQYF. DNA of the CDR3: TGTGCCAGCGGCCACAGGGGGGCTGAGACCCAGTACTTC.

V and J are TRBV12-5 and TRBJ1-5, with D hard to call. Germline values: CDR1 LGHNT, CDR2 FRNRAP. CDR3 size: 12 residues. Trimming left V 8 bases short and J 2 bases short, with 7 bases between. Here the CDR3 DNA reads TGTGCTAGTAGTTGGGGCAATCAGCCCCAGCATTTT. The encoded protein is CASSWGNQPQHF.

This rearrangement joins TRBV16 to TRBJ2-7; 7 nucleotides line up with TRBD2. This CDR3 spans 14 amino acids. The germline gives CDR1 KGHSY, CDR2 FQNENV. V gave up 6 bases and J gave up 7 bases; unmatched junction bases: 12. The chain's CDR3 is CASSSTSGIGEQYF. The CDR3 nucleotides are TGTGCCAGCAGTTCCACCAGCGGGATAGGTGAGCAGTACTTC.

The chain links TRBV5-1 to TRBJ2-2; D unclear. This CDR3 comprises 14 residues. Germline assignment: CDR1 SGHRS and CDR2 YFSETQ. V was clipped by 0 bases and J by 4 bases, with 7 bases between them. CDR3 protein: CASSLGLSTGELFF. As DNA, the CDR3 is TGCGCCAGCAGCTTGGGCCTCTCCACCGGGGAGCTGTTTTTT. Combining the CDR3 with reference TRBV5-1 and TRBJ2-2 gives the whole variable domain KAGVTQTPRYLIKTRGQQVTLSCSPISGHRSVSWYQQTPGQGLQFLFEYFSETQRNKGNFPGRFSGRQFSNSRSEMNVSTLELGDSALYLCASSLGLSTGELFFGEGSRLTVL.

V usage is TRBV28 and J usage is TRBJ1-5; no clear D gene. The CDR3 totals 14 residues. Germline lookup yields CDR1 MDHEN and CDR2 SYDVKM. The V end was cut by 3 bases, the J end by 4 bases, with 10 bases between. CDR3 nucleotides: TGTGCCAGCAGTTTGGCACAGCTGAATCAGCCCCAGCATTTT. Translated, it gives CASSLAQLNQPQHF.

J is TRBJ2-7 and V is TRBV19, with a tentative D call TRBD1 (5 bases). Germline V CDR1 and CDR2: LNHDA, SQIVND (reference sequence). This CDR3 is built from 14 residues. V shed 8 bases and J shed 0 bases, with 14 bases lying between them. CDR3 bases: TGTGCCAGTTCCGACAGCGACGACTCCTACGAGCAGTACTTC. This sequence encodes CASSDSDDSYEQYF.

V usage is TRBV7-9 and J usage is TRBJ1-6; 9 bases are a match to TRBD1. Trimming at V came to 5 bases and at J to 7 bases, leaving 6 bases not matched to a gene. Germline lookup yields CDR1 SEHNR and CDR2 FQNEAQ (reference sequence). The CDR3 has 15 residues. This CDR3 reads CASSPAGQGNSPLHF. The DNA for the CDR3 is TGTGCCAGCAGCCCTGCAGGACAGGGGAATTCACCCCTCCACTTT.

This sequence joins TRBV20-1 and TRBJ2-1; no firm D call. The CDR3 totals 10 residues. Germline V CDR1 and CDR2: DFQATT, SNEGSKA (reference sequence). V was clipped by 6 bases and J by 9 bases, with 9 bases between them. The DNA of the CDR3 is TGCAGTGCCAAATTTGGTGAGCAGTTCTTC. Amino acid sequence: CSAKFGEQFF.

V gene TRBV27 combines with J gene TRBJ1-4; D is perhaps TRBD1 (6 bases). The ends were cut back, 6 bases at V and 6 bases at J, with 20 bases in the middle. Per the germline V gene, CDR1 is MNHEY and CDR2 is SMNVEV (reference sequence). CDR3 length equals 16 residues. In nucleotides, the CDR3 is TGTGCCAGCAGCGAACACTGGGGGGGCGCCTATGAAAAACTGTTTTTT. It yields the protein CASSEHWGGAYEKLFF.

The chain is built from TRBV18 and TRBJ1-1, with D possibly being TRBD1 (5 bases). Germline V lookup: CDR1 KGHSH, CDR2 LQKENI. The CDR3 extends over 15 amino acids. Trimming stripped 3 bases from V and 4 bases from J, with 15 bases between. The CDR3: CASSPSFFGATEAFF. CDR3 nucleotides: TGTGCCAGCTCACCGTCTTTTTTTGGGGCCACTGAAGCTTTCTTT.

V gene TRBV7-6 combines with J gene TRBJ2-1; 8 bases map to TRBD2. The CDR3 is 15 amino acids. V shed 5 bases, J shed 7 bases, and the junction held 10 bases outside the gene matches. From germline, CDR1 is SGHVS and CDR2 FNYEAQ. DNA for the CDR3: TGTGCCAGCAGCCCCCCCGGGAGGGTCGGGAATGAGCAGTTCTTC. This translates into CASSPPGRVGNEQFF.

CDR3 in amino acids: CASSLFWDHEQFF. CDR3 nucleotides: TGTGCCAGCAGCTTATTCTGGGACCATGAGCAGTTCTTC. The rearrangement links TRBV11-2 to TRBJ2-1, with D perhaps being TRBD1 or TRBD2 (5 bases each). Germline CDR1 reads SGHAT; CDR2 reads FQNNGV. The CDR3 runs to 13 residues. Trimming stripped 2 bases from V and 8 bases from J, with 10 bases between.

The V and J genes are TRBV7-2 and TRBJ1-2, with 7 positions matching TRBD1. The CDR3 consists of 12 residues. The V gene end was trimmed by 6 bases and the J gene end by 6 bases; junction bases not matched to a gene: 4. Germline assignment: CDR1 SGHTA and CDR2 FQGNSA. CDR3 coding DNA: TGTGCCAGCAGACCAGGGGGTAATGGCTACACCTTC. Protein: CASRPGGNGYTF.

J is TRBJ2-7 and V is TRBV9; 7 positions match TRBD1. The junction had 3 bases not matched to a gene; V was cut back by 4 bases and J by 5 bases. This CDR3 is 12 amino acids long. Germline loops: CDR1 SGDLS, CDR2 YYNGEE. CDR3 amino acids: CASSPTGHEQYF. The CDR3, as DNA: TGTGCCAGCAGCCCGACAGGGCACGAGCAGTACTTC.